A selection of T cell receptor beta chains follows, all from one sample in a study of T cell responses to AZD1222 COVID-19 vaccine. TCRdb's table, derived via immunoSEQ multiplex PCR, lists solely in-frame clones and lacks some. The table records about 180,000 clones, approximately 90% of them present only once. The sequences come from peripheral blood, collected on day 0 of AZD1222 vaccination. The receptors were sampled from an adult in good health. Both conserved end residues are part of each CDR3.

v_call: TRBV3-1/TRBV3-2; j_call: TRBJ1-1; cdr3_aa: CASSQWGNTEAFF
v_call: TRBV6-2/TRBV6-3; j_call: TRBJ1-1; cdr3_aa: CASSGREVNTEAFF
v_call: TRBV4-3; j_call: TRBJ2-3; cdr3_aa: CASSQESPLAGGRVTQYF
v_call: TRBV3-1/TRBV3-2; j_call: TRBJ1-1; cdr3_aa: CASSQVVDTEAFF
v_call: TRBV2; j_call: TRBJ1-5; cdr3_aa: CASSEALRGNQPQHF
v_call: TRBV10-1; j_call: TRBJ1-5; cdr3_aa: CASTDRGAQHF
v_call: TRBV19; j_call: TRBJ1-4; cdr3_aa: CASRSQQGLINEKLFF
v_call: TRBV4-3; j_call: TRBJ1-5; cdr3_aa: CASSQDGQVFQPQHF
v_call: TRBV6-5; j_call: TRBJ1-2; cdr3_aa: CASSRPGQGGYGYTF
v_call: TRBV5-6; j_call: TRBJ1-4; cdr3_aa: CASSPAGVANEKLFF
v_call: TRBV12-3/TRBV12-4; j_call: TRBJ1-1; cdr3_aa: CASSPEDRAFF
v_call: TRBV27; j_call: TRBJ1-2; cdr3_aa: CASSPQGFDGYTF
v_call: TRBV7-2; j_call: TRBJ2-5; cdr3_aa: CASSLWRGGYQETQYF
v_call: TRBV4-1; j_call: TRBJ2-3; cdr3_aa: CASSQEASGGYTQYF
v_call: TRBV28; j_call: TRBJ2-1; cdr3_aa: CASSPLSGRRNEQFF
v_call: TRBV19; j_call: TRBJ1-6; cdr3_aa: CASSPPGGWNNSPLHF
v_call: TRBV2; j_call: TRBJ1-2; cdr3_aa: CASSGEGSESYGYTF
v_call: TRBV9; j_call: TRBJ1-5; cdr3_aa: CASSVTGTSNQPQHF
v_call: TRBV16; j_call: TRBJ1-5; cdr3_aa: CASSQSRGGQPQHF
v_call: TRBV4-1; j_call: TRBJ2-3; cdr3_aa: CASSQEGSGGPSTDTQYF
v_call: TRBV5-1; j_call: TRBJ2-2; cdr3_aa: CASSLSVQGNTGELFF
v_call: TRBV28; j_call: TRBJ1-5; cdr3_aa: CASSPVRAVNQPQHF
v_call: TRBV4-2; j_call: TRBJ1-5; cdr3_aa: CASSQDLNQPQHF
v_call: TRBV6-5; j_call: TRBJ1-4; cdr3_aa: CASSYREGIGNEKLFF
v_call: TRBV7-6; j_call: TRBJ2-1; cdr3_aa: CASSYRAGDRGEQFF
v_call: TRBV3-1/TRBV3-2; j_call: TRBJ1-1; cdr3_aa: CASTTALGRKGANTEAFF
v_call: TRBV5-6; j_call: TRBJ1-1; cdr3_aa: CASSSAGQALNTEAFF
v_call: TRBV13; j_call: TRBJ2-3; cdr3_aa: CASSLGRGSDTQYF